The entry below describes one TCR beta chain. Looked up from germline, CDR1 is SGHRS and CDR2 is YFSETQ. With 4 bases removed from V and 4 bases from J, the gap between germline ends came to 14 bases. This CDR3 region has 15 residues. Sequencing used immunoSEQ multiplex PCR; TCRdb keeps in-frame clones, though not all of them. The sample has 120,000 or so clones, roughly 92% seen once; the top ten hold 0.55% to 0.6%. The data belong to a study of control samples from healthy donors and cancer patients. V and J are TRBV5-1 and TRBJ2-2; possibly TRBD2 for D (6 bases). The sample comprised PBMCs. This receptor was obtained from a man older than 75 with head and neck cancer. The CDR3 reads CASSMGLRATGELFF. The CDR3, as DNA: TGCGCCAGCAGCATGGGACTTCGGGCCACCGGGGAGCTGTTTTTT. Combining the CDR3 with reference TRBV5-1 and TRBJ2-2 gives the whole variable domain KAGVTQTPRYLIKTRGQQVTLSCSPISGHRSVSWYQQTPGQGLQFLFEYFSETQRNKGNFPGRFSGRQFSNSRSEMNVSTLELGDSALYLCASSMGLRATGELFFGEGSRLTVL.